The 14 T cell receptor beta chains listed next were all sequenced from one sample in a study of identifying expanded T cells in peripheral blood. This table comes from immunoSEQ multiplex PCR, and its TCRdb copy is limited to in-frame clones, with some not included. Of around 100,000 clones in the sample, around 85% were seen once. Sequencing input: blood. These receptors were taken from a person aged 18-70 years in good health.

A few counts support this clone. V is TRBV7-9 and J is TRBJ1-2; D call uncertain. V shed 6 bases and J shed 3 bases, with 8 bases lying between them. The CDR3 runs to 12 residues. Germline assignment: CDR1 SEHNR and CDR2 FQNEAQ (reference sequence). The CDR3 sequence: CASSYTDYGYTF. The DNA of the CDR3 is TGTGCCAGCAGTTATACGGACTATGGCTACACCTTC.

The V call is TRBV11-2, the J call TRBJ2-7; D is possibly TRBD1 (6 bases). V lost 4 bases, J lost 0 bases, and 13 bases lay in between. The CDR3 sequence is 15 residues long. Germline lookup yields CDR1 SGHAT and CDR2 FQNNGV. CDR3 sequence: CASSSDTGISYEQYF. The DNA of the CDR3 is TGTGCCAGCAGCTCCGATACAGGGATCTCCTACGAGCAGTACTTC.

This chain joins TRBV7-9 and TRBJ2-7; either TRBD1 or TRBD2 may fit D (5 bases each). V lost 2 bases to trimming and J lost 2 bases, with 10 bases between them. Germline V CDR1 and CDR2: SEHNR, FQNEAQ (reference sequence). The CDR3 totals 14 residues. The CDR3 here is CASSLTGPTYEQYF. The CDR3 DNA is TGTGCCAGCAGCTTAACGGGACCAACCTACGAGCAGTACTTC.

The table lists this clone with a count of one. The genes are TRBV9 and TRBJ1-5, with D unresolved. Germline V lookup: CDR1 SGDLS, CDR2 YYNGEE. The CDR3 is 14 amino acids. V was shortened by 3 bases and J by 6 bases, with 13 bases between the two germline ends. The CDR3: CASSASVGAQPQHF. The DNA for the CDR3 is TGTGCCAGCAGCGCATCCGTTGGAGCTCAGCCCCAGCATTTT.

The chain is built from TRBV7-2 and TRBJ2-7; D may be TRBD2 (5 bases). Germline CDR1 SGHTA, CDR2 FQGNSA. The CDR3 length is 13 residues. Trimming stripped 3 bases from V and 2 bases from J, with 8 bases between. The CDR3 here is CASSFSGTYEQYF. The CDR3 DNA reads TGTGCCAGCAGCTTCTCGGGGACCTACGAGCAGTACTTC.

The chain joins TRBV11-2 to TRBJ1-3; D may be TRBD1 (5 bases). V lost 4 bases and J 2 bases, leaving 15 bases between the germline ends. The germline V gene encodes CDR1 SGHAT and CDR2 FQNNGV. The CDR3 contains 16 residues. CDR3 in amino acids: CASSSLQGPTGNTIYF. CDR3 sequence (DNA): TGTGCCAGCAGCTCCCTCCAGGGTCCGACTGGAAACACCATATATTTT.

The chain combines TRBV12-1 with TRBJ2-3; whether TRBD1, the table's D call, matches the DNA was not checked. TRBV12-1 is annotated as a pseudogene. This CDR3 is 15 amino acids long. CDR3: CASSFKDRGLNTQYF. The CDR3 bases are TGTGCCAGCAGCTTCAAGGACAGGGGGCTGAATACGCAGTATTTT.

J is TRBJ2-5 and V is TRBV28, with D possibly TRBD1 on 6 matching bases. There are 16 residues in the CDR3. Between the trimmed V and J ends, which lost 2 bases and 3 bases, there was a span of 16 bases. The germline V gene has CDR1 MDHEN and CDR2 SYDVKM. The CDR3 sequence: CASSLIGAGVEETQYF. DNA of the CDR3: TGTGCCAGCAGTTTAATCGGGGCAGGGGTTGAAGAGACCCAGTACTTC.

The V and J genes are TRBV6-4 and TRBJ2-3; D is undetermined. The CDR3 contains 15 residues. Trimming left V 6 bases short and J 6 bases short, with 19 bases between. The germline gives CDR1 MRHNA, CDR2 SNTAGT. The DNA of the CDR3 is TGTGCCAGCAGCCCCGATGGGCCCCCGAGCGATACGCAGTATTTT. Its translation is CASSPDGPPSDTQYF.

The rearrangement joins TRBV2 to TRBJ2-3, with D unclear. The CDR3 runs to 11 residues. V gave up 6 bases and J gave up 0 bases, with 1 base separating them. Germline CDR1 and CDR2: SNHLY and FYNNEI. The CDR3 DNA sequence: TGTGCCAGCAGCAGCACAGATACGCAGTATTTT. Its translation: CASSSTDTQYF.

The chain has TRBV19 and TRBJ2-3; 9 nucleotides match TRBD2. This CDR3 has 16 residues. The junction had 10 bases not matched to a gene; V was cut back by 7 bases and J by 2 bases. Germline assignment: CDR1 LNHDA and CDR2 SQIVND (reference sequence). CDR3 residues: CASKASGGGATDTQYF. CDR3 bases: TGTGCCAGTAAAGCCAGTGGCGGGGGGGCCACAGATACGCAGTATTTT.

The chain is built from TRBV5-6 and TRBJ2-3; 8 nucleotides align to TRBD1. The CDR3 has 14 amino acids. Germline-derived CDR1 and CDR2 are SGHDT and YYEEEE. Losses at the gene ends were 4 bases for V and 2 bases for J; bases not matched to a gene: 3. Here the CDR3 reads CASSPGQATDTQYF. CDR3 DNA sequence: TGTGCCAGCAGCCCGGGACAGGCCACAGATACGCAGTATTTT.

The gene calls are TRBV2 and TRBJ1-4; D possibly corresponds to TRBD1 (6 bases). Germline V gene data show CDR1 as SNHLY and CDR2 as FYNNEI. V was shortened by 2 bases and J by 4 bases, with 11 bases between the two germline ends. There are 15 residues in the CDR3. The chain's CDR3 is CASSESNRVNEKLFF. CDR3 nucleotide sequence: TGTGCCAGCAGTGAATCCAACAGGGTTAATGAAAAACTGTTTTTT.

The chain couples TRBV12-5 to TRBJ2-7; possible D gene TRBD1, 6 bases. CDR3 size: 17 residues. V was trimmed by 0 bases and J by 5 bases, leaving 20 bases between them. Germline V lookup: CDR1 LGHNT, CDR2 FRNRAP. The CDR3 sequence: CASGLVLGSTGQDEQYF. CDR3 coding DNA: TGTGCTAGTGGTTTGGTACTTGGATCAACAGGGCAGGACGAGCAGTACTTC. The full variable domain, rest sourced from reference TRBV12-5 and TRBJ2-7, is DARVTQTPRHKVTEMGQEVTMRCQPILGHNTVFWYRQTMMQGLELLAYFRNRAPLDDSGMPKDRFSAEMPDATLATLKIQPSEPRDSAVYFCASGLVLGSTGQDEQYFGPGTRLTVT.